This T cell receptor beta chain stems from a study of T cells after yellow fever vaccination. Study summary: Fractions with few cells were prepared using SMART-Seq v4 Ultra Low Input. Study-wide findings and caveats: After the booster, 96% of CD4 and more than 85% of CD8 primary-response clones were re-detected. The secondary response peaked faster, at day 5 versus 15, but was weaker.

In this sample, this clonotype turned up many times. Its specificity is unknown. Template switching with 5'RACE generated the TCR cDNA and added a universal primer site and UMIs. Each CDR3 protein gets one entry after TCRdb re-called the 5' RACE reads with MiXCR. The table records about 69,000 distinct CDR3 sequences, 5.9% of them present only once. The CDR3 runs to 15 residues. The germline CDR1 and CDR2 sequences are SGHRS and YFSETQ. With 4 bases removed from V and 0 bases from J, the gap between germline ends came to 11 bases. The receptor was derived from a man aged 18-30 years who received the YFV17D yellow fever vaccine. Sequencing used CD4+ T cells sorted from PBMCs, obtained around 16 days after the first yellow fever vaccination. The rearrangement uses TRBV5-1 and TRBJ2-1; D remains ambiguous. CDR3 coding DNA: TGCGCCAGCAGCACGGGCCAGACCTCCTACAATGAGCAGTTCTTC. Protein: CASSTGQTSYNEQFF. The variable domain in full, with the rest retrieved from reference TRBV5-1 and TRBJ2-1, is KAGVTQTPRYLIKTRGQQVTLSCSPISGHRSVSWYQQTPGQGLQFLFEYFSETQRNKGNFPGRFSGRQFSNSRSEMNVSTLELGDSALYLCASSTGQTSYNEQFFGPGTRLTVL.